These 3 T cell receptor beta chains share one sample of origin, sequenced in a study of blood T cell repertoires in COVID-19. Sequencing used immunoSEQ multiplex PCR; TCRdb keeps in-frame clones, though not all of them. The sample includes about 140,000 clones, approximately 80% of them seen just once. The sequenced sample consisted of peripheral blood. All receptors come from a man aged 50 to 59 with acute or convalescent COVID-19.

The chain uses TRBV6-6 and TRBJ1-1, with D possibly TRBD1 on 5 matching bases. This CDR3 comprises 14 residues. The V gene lost 2 bases and the J gene lost 5 bases, with 12 bases spanning the gap. CDR1 and CDR2 from the germline V gene are MNHNY and SVGAGI (reference sequence). The CDR3 loop reads CASSYGRGTTEAFF. The CDR3 DNA follows: TGTGCCAGCAGTTACGGTAGGGGAACAACTGAAGCTTTCTTT.

The chain carries TRBV27 and TRBJ2-1; 8 nucleotides agree with TRBD2. CDR3 length: 17 residues. Germline V gene sequence: CDR1 MNHEY, CDR2 SMNVEV (reference sequence). V lost 1 base to trimming and J lost 4 bases; unmatched junction nucleotides: 9. CDR3 nucleotide sequence: TGTGCCAGCAGTTTATGGAGGCTAGCGGGCAGATACAATGAGCAGTTCTTC. This gives the protein CASSLWRLAGRYNEQFF.

In this sample, this clone turned up once. The genes are TRBV10-3 and TRBJ2-1; 8 nucleotides line up with TRBD2. The CDR3 is made up of 14 amino acids. CDR1 ENHRY and CDR2 SYGVKD come from the germline V gene. The ends lost 4 bases at V and 8 bases at J; junction bases unmatched: 7. In DNA, the CDR3 is TGTGCCATCAGTGTCGGGTCGGGAGGGTATGAGCAGTTCTTC. Translation: CAISVGSGGYEQFF.